These 29 T cell receptor beta chains came from one sample sequenced in a study of T cell clones after liver transplantation. Sequencing used immunoSEQ multiplex PCR; TCRdb keeps in-frame clones, though not all of them. The sample yields 65,000 to 70,000 clones, about 92% seen once. The specimen was CD4+ T cells from blood, collected less than 27 months after liver transplant. These receptors were obtained from a human patient who received a liver transplant. A share of the T cells may be of graft donor origin.

The rearrangement links TRBV5-1 to TRBJ2-3; D call uncertain. CDR1 SGHRS and CDR2 YFSETQ come from the germline V gene. This CDR3 has 14 residues. Trimming left V 5 bases short and J 2 bases short, with 12 bases between. The CDR3 DNA is TGCGCCAGCAGAGAAGGGCTGAACACAGATACGCAGTATTTT. This translates into CASREGLNTDTQYF.

The chain recombines TRBV5-4 with TRBJ2-5, with D unclear. The germline V gene has CDR1 SGHNT and CDR2 YYREEE (reference sequence). There are 11 residues in the CDR3. V was pared by 4 bases and J by 2 bases, with 3 bases between. CDR3 sequence: CASSQQETQYF. The CDR3 DNA sequence: TGTGCCAGCAGCCAGCAAGAGACCCAGTACTTC.

The chain uses TRBV6-5 and TRBJ1-5; D not resolved. Germline CDR1 reads MNHEY; CDR2 reads SVGAGI. This CDR3 spans 13 amino acids. V dropped 5 bases and J dropped 6 bases, with 11 bases sitting between them. CDR3 in DNA: TGTGCCAGCAGTCTACGAGTGAGTCAGCCCCAGCATTTT. Protein sequence: CASSLRVSQPQHF.

The chain links TRBV30 to TRBJ1-5; perhaps TRBD1 as D (6 bases). V shed 2 bases and J shed 1 base, with 12 bases lying between them. The CDR3 has 15 amino acids. Per germline, CDR1 GTSNPN and CDR2 SVGIG (reference sequence). The CDR3 spells CAWSYADRSNQPQHF. CDR3 DNA sequence: TGTGCCTGGAGTTACGCCGACAGGAGCAATCAGCCCCAGCATTTT. Full variable domain (rest looked up from reference TRBV30 and TRBJ1-5): SQTIHQWPATLVQPVGSPLSLECTVEGTSNPNLYWYRQAAGRGLQLLFYSVGIGQISSEVPQNLSASRPQDRQFILSSKKLLLSDSGFYLCAWSYADRSNQPQHFGDGTRLSIL.

The rearrangement uses TRBV5-1 and TRBJ1-4; a weak D match, TRBD1 (5 bases). The CDR3 is 16 residues long. The germline CDR1 and CDR2 sequences are SGHRS and YFSETQ. V was clipped by 0 bases and J by 4 bases, with 13 bases between them. Here the CDR3 reads CASSLERGRINEKLFF. The CDR3 nucleotides read TGCGCCAGCAGCTTGGAGAGGGGACGGATTAATGAAAAACTGTTTTTT.

The chain uses TRBV27 and TRBJ2-5, with no clear D. The CDR3 length is 15 residues. Germline values: CDR1 MNHEY, CDR2 SMNVEV (reference sequence). The V end was cut by 0 bases, the J end by 0 bases, with 8 bases between. The CDR3 nucleotides read TGTGCCAGCAGTTTATCGTCAACGTACCAAGAGACCCAGTACTTC. This translates into CASSLSSTYQETQYF.

The J gene is TRBJ2-5, the V gene TRBV7-7; either TRBD1 or TRBD2 may fit D (5 bases each). V lost 1 base, J lost 2 bases, and 5 bases lay in between. Germline-derived CDR1 and CDR2 are SSHAT and FNYEAQ (reference sequence). The CDR3 sequence is 13 residues long. The CDR3 DNA reads as TGTGCCAGCAGCTTAGGGGGGCAAGAGACCCAGTACTTC. This translates into CASSLGGQETQYF.

The chain couples TRBV19 to TRBJ1-2; 9 positions agree with TRBD1. Germline V gives CDR1 LNHDA, CDR2 SQIVND (reference sequence). The V gene end was trimmed by 6 bases and the J gene end by 2 bases; junction bases not matched to a gene: 10. The CDR3 is 16 residues long. The CDR3 spells CASSDSGQGENYGYTF. The CDR3 region has the DNA TGTGCCAGTAGCGACTCGGGACAGGGCGAAAACTATGGCTACACCTTC.

The V and J genes are TRBV19 and TRBJ1-2; maybe TRBD1 (6 bases). The CDR3 totals 19 residues. Germline CDR1 and CDR2: LNHDA and SQIVND (reference sequence). Between the trimmed V and J ends, which lost 4 bases and 6 bases, there was a span of 30 bases. The CDR3 loop reads CASSTIYGGPGEASNGYTF. The DNA for the CDR3 is TGTGCCAGTAGTACCATATACGGGGGGCCGGGAGAGGCAAGTAATGGCTACACCTTC.

The gene calls are TRBV5-1 and TRBJ2-5; D is perhaps TRBD2 (6 bases). CDR1 and CDR2 from the germline V gene are SGHRS and YFSETQ. V was pared by 0 bases and J by 4 bases, with 10 bases between. The CDR3 length is 14 residues. The DNA of the CDR3 is TGCGCCAGCAGCTTGGGGAGGGCCCCAGAGACCCAGTACTTC. Its translation is CASSLGRAPETQYF.

The chain has TRBV9 and TRBJ2-5, with 7 bases identical to TRBD2. Germline V lookup: CDR1 SGDLS, CDR2 YYNGEE. The J segment lost 5 bases and the V segment lost 1 base, leaving 8 bases of the junction unmatched. This CDR3 comprises 15 residues. The DNA for the CDR3 is TGTGCCAGCAGCGTACGCGGGAGTGGGGTGGAGACCCAGTACTTC. Translation: CASSVRGSGVETQYF.

The V and J genes are TRBV7-2 and TRBJ2-1; D is unclear. V lost 2 bases and J lost 16, with 21 bases in between. The CDR3 consists of 14 residues. In germline, CDR1 is SGHTA, CDR2 FQGNSA. CDR3 DNA sequence: TGTGCCAGCAGCTTAAATCGAGACACCCAAAGGGAATTCTTC. Its protein product is CASSLNRDTQREFF.

This clone has only a few counts. The V and J genes are TRBV13 and TRBJ2-5, with 9 bases identical to TRBD2. This CDR3 region has 15 residues. Germline V gene lookup returns CDR1 PRHDT and CDR2 FYEKMQ (reference sequence). V gave up 3 bases and J gave up 0 bases; unmatched junction bases: 2. The DNA of the CDR3 is TGTGCCAGCAGCTTGGCTAGCGGGGACCAAGAGACCCAGTACTTC. Translated, it gives CASSLASGDQETQYF.

This rearrangement joins TRBV11-1 to TRBJ1-1; D is uncertain. The CDR3 has 15 residues. The germline V gene has CDR1 SGHAT and CDR2 FQDESV (reference sequence). V gave up 5 bases and J gave up 7 bases, with 20 bases separating them. The CDR3 region is CASSPSKDGSREAFF. CDR3 coding DNA: TGTGCCAGCAGCCCCTCAAAGGACGGGTCGCGTGAAGCTTTCTTT.

The chain links TRBV7-3 to TRBJ2-1; 8 nucleotides match TRBD2. The V segment lost 0 bases and the J segment 7 bases; nucleotides outside the gene matches: 8. Germline values: CDR1 SGHTA, CDR2 FQGTGA. The CDR3 loop spans 16 amino acids. The CDR3 DNA reads TGTGCCAGCAGCTTAACGAGTATCGGGACTAGTAATGAGCAGTTCTTC. Protein sequence: CASSLTSIGTSNEQFF.

The chain links TRBV28 to TRBJ2-7; D gene uncertain. This CDR3 is 13 amino acids long. With 2 bases removed from V and 7 bases from J, the gap between germline ends came to 12 bases. Per germline, CDR1 MDHEN and CDR2 SYDVKM. The CDR3 DNA follows: TGTGCCAGCAGTTTACAGTCACTAAAGGAGCAGTACTTC. This gives the protein CASSLQSLKEQYF.

The chain uses TRBV5-1 and TRBJ2-5, with D maybe TRBD2 (7 bases). Germline CDR1 and CDR2: SGHRS and YFSETQ. V was shortened by 0 bases and J by 4 bases, with 16 bases between the two germline ends. This CDR3 is 16 amino acids long. CDR3 DNA sequence: TGCGCCAGCAGCTTGGATACGGCGGGGGCTTCAGAGACCCAGTACTTC. Residues: CASSLDTAGASETQYF.

This clone was recorded only once. The CDR3 DNA sequence: TGTGCCAGCAGTTCCCGGGACAGGGCTGGAAACACCATATATTTT. It is translated as CASSSRDRAGNTIYF. V and J are TRBV28 and TRBJ1-3; 9 bases are a match to TRBD1. The CDR3 loop spans 15 amino acids. The V and J ends lost 4 bases and 2 bases, in that order; junction bases with no gene match: 3. Germline V gene sequence: CDR1 MDHEN, CDR2 SYDVKM. Complete variable domain (other parts from reference TRBV28 and TRBJ1-3): DVKVTQSSRYLVKRTGEKVFLECVQDMDHENMFWYRQDPGLGLRLIYFSYDVKMKEKGDIPEGYSVSREKKERFSLILESASTNQTSMYLCASSSRDRAGNTIYFGEGSWLTVV.

As concerns this clone: Other DNA sequences of this sample code for an identical CDR3. J is TRBJ2-7 and V is TRBV28; D gene unclear. The CDR3 totals 12 residues. Deletions cut 6 bases from V and 1 base from J, with 7 bases between. CDR1 is MDHEN, CDR2 SYDVKM, per germline. Here the CDR3 DNA reads TGTGCCAGCAGCTCCGGGTCCTACGAGCAGTACTTC. It yields the protein CASSSGSYEQYF.

V gene TRBV19 combines with J gene TRBJ2-2, with TRBD2 as a possible D gene (5 bases). Trimming stripped 5 bases from V and 5 bases from J, with 9 bases between. CDR3 length equals 13 residues. Germline assignment: CDR1 LNHDA and CDR2 SQIVND (reference sequence). This CDR3 is CASSVGGTGELFF. The CDR3 DNA reads TGTGCCAGTAGTGTCGGCGGGACCGGGGAGCTGTTTTTT.

The rearrangement links TRBV29-1 to TRBJ1-1; TRBD1 matches 8 bases. This CDR3 has 14 residues. The trim removed 6 bases at V and 5 bases at J, leaving 11 bases unmatched. Germline CDR1 is SQVTM and CDR2 is ANQGSEA. The CDR3 DNA reads as TGCAGCGTGGATGACAGGGGTACAGGAACTGAAGCTTTCTTT. This gives the protein CSVDDRGTGTEAFF.

The chain is built from TRBV7-2 and TRBJ2-6; D gene ambiguous. CDR1 is SGHTA and CDR2 is FQGNSA in the germline V gene. Deletions cut 10 bases from V and 0 bases from J, with 10 bases between. The CDR3 runs 14 residues. Here the CDR3 reads CATNFGSGANVLTF. CDR3 DNA sequence: TGTGCCACTAATTTCGGCTCTGGGGCCAACGTCCTGACTTTC.

This clone was observed a single time. The chain has TRBV29-1 and TRBJ2-1, with a weak D call TRBD1 (6 bases). CDR1 is SQVTM and CDR2 is ANQGSEA in the germline V gene. This CDR3 is 16 amino acids long. V was cut by 7 bases and J by 6 bases, with 25 bases left in between. The chain's CDR3 is CSAVDYRGGLGNEQFF. CDR3 bases: TGCAGCGCCGTAGATTACAGAGGGGGATTAGGCAATGAGCAGTTCTTC.

This clone occurred a few times. V is TRBV5-1 and J is TRBJ2-7, with D uncertain. Germline assignment: CDR1 SGHRS and CDR2 YFSETQ. This CDR3 has 14 residues. The germline V and J ends were trimmed by 0 bases and 5 bases, with 12 bases remaining between them. The CDR3 coding sequence is TGCGCCAGCAGCTTGGAAGGGCCAAGGGACGAGCAGTACTTC. Protein product: CASSLEGPRDEQYF. Together with reference TRBV5-1 and TRBJ2-7, the CDR3 gives the full variable domain: KAGVTQTPRYLIKTRGQQVTLSCSPISGHRSVSWYQQTPGQGLQFLFEYFSETQRNKGNFPGRFSGRQFSNSRSEMNVSTLELGDSALYLCASSLEGPRDEQYFGPGTRLTVT.

This clone was observed once. CDR3 sequence (DNA): TGTGCCAGCAGCACCGACAGGTCGACTAGCTCCTACAATGAGCAGTTCTTC. The encoded protein is CASSTDRSTSSYNEQFF. This chain joins TRBV11-2 and TRBJ2-1; perhaps D is TRBD1 or TRBD2 (6 bases each). Trimming pared 5 bases from V and 0 bases from J, leaving 17 bases between. CDR1 and CDR2 from the germline V gene are SGHAT and FQNNGV. The CDR3 has 17 amino acids.

This chain links TRBV29-1 with TRBJ2-1; TRBD2 might be the D (7 bases). Deletions cut 2 bases from V and 4 bases from J, with 15 bases between. This CDR3 contains 15 residues. CDR1 is SQVTM and CDR2 is ANQGSEA in the germline V gene. The CDR3 DNA is TGCAGCGTTGAAACAGGACAGCGGGGATACAATGAGCAGTTCTTC. Encoded protein: CSVETGQRGYNEQFF.

The gene calls are TRBV6-1 and TRBJ2-7; the D gene is possibly TRBD1 (5 bases). Germline CDR1 MNHNS, CDR2 SASEGT. V gave up 6 bases and J gave up 6 bases, with 15 bases separating them. CDR3 length: 13 amino acids. CDR3 region: CASRARALGEQYF. The CDR3 nucleotides read TGTGCCAGCAGGGCCAGGGCCTTGGGCGAGCAGTACTTC.

This chain joins TRBV28 and TRBJ2-1; 7 nucleotides line up with TRBD1. CDR1 and CDR2 from the germline V gene are MDHEN and SYDVKM. Germline trimming cut 5 bases from V and 10 bases from J; bases unmatched to any gene: 14. CDR3 length equals 15 residues. In DNA form, the CDR3 reads TGTGCCAGCAGTGCCGGGACAGTCTCCTTGGGAGAGCAGTTCTTC. Encoded protein: CASSAGTVSLGEQFF.

V gene TRBV5-1 combines with J gene TRBJ2-2; D perhaps matches TRBD1 (6 bases). Per germline, CDR1 SGHRS and CDR2 YFSETQ. Trimming removed 2 bases from V and 5 bases from J, with 10 bases in between. CDR3 size: 14 residues. The CDR3 protein is CASSFQQGTGELFF. In DNA, the CDR3 is TGCGCCAGCAGCTTCCAACAGGGTACCGGGGAGCTGTTTTTT.